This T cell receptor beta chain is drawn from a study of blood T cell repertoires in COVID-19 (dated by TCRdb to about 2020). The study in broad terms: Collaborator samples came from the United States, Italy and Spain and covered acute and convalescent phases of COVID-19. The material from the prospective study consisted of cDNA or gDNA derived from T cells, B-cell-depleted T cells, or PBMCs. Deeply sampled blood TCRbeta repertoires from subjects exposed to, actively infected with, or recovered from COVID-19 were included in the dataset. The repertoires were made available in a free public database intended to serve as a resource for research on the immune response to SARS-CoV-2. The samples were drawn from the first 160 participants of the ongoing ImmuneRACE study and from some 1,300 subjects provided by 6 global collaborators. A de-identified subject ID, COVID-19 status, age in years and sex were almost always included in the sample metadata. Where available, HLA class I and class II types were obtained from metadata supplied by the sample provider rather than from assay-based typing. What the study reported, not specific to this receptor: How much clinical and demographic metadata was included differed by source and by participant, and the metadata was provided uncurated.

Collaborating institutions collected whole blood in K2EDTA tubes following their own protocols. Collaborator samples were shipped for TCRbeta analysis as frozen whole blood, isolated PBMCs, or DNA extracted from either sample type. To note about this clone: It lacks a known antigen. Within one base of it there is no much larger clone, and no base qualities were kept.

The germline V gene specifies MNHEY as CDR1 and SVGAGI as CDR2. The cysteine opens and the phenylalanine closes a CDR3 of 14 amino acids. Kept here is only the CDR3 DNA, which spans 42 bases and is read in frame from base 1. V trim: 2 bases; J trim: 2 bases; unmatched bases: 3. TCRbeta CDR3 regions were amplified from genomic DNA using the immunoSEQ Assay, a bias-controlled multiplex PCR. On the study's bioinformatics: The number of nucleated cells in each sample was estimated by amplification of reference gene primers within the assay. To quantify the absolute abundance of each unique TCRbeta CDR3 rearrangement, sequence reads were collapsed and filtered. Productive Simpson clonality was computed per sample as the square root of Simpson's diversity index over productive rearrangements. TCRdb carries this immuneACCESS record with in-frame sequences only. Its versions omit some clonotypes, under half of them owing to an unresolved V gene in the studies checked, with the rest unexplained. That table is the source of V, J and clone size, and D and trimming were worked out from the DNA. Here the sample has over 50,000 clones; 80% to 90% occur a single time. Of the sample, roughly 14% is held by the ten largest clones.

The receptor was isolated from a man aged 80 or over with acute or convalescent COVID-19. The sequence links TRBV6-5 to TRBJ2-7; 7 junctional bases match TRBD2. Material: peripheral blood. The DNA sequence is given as TGTGCCAGCAGTTACGAGCGGGGAGCCTACGAGCAGTACTTC. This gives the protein CASSYERGAYEQYF.